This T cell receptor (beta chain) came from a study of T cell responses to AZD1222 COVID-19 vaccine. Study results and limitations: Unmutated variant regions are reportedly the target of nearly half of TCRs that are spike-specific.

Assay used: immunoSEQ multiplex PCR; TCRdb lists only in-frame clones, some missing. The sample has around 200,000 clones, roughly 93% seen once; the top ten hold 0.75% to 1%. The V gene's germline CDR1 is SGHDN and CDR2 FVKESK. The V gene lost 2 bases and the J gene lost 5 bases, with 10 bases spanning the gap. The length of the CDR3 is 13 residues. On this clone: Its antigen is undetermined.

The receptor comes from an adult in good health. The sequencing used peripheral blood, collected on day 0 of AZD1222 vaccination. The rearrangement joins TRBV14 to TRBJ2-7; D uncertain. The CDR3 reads CASSQQTRDEQYF. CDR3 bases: TGTGCCAGCAGCCAACAGACCCGAGACGAGCAGTACTTC.